These 14 T cell receptor beta chains originate from one sample sequenced in a study of CD8+CD57+ T cells in acquired aplastic anemia. Genomic DNA provided the template from which TCR beta VDJ and CDR3 profiles were obtained. A single record per CDR3 protein comes from TCRdb applying MiXCR to the reads. The table has under 350,000 distinct CDR3 sequences, roughly 61% seen once. Patients chosen for sequencing had shown CD8+CD57+ cell expansion by flow cytometry. The sequenced sample was sorted CD4+, CD8+, or CD8+CD57+ T cells (not recorded which) from PBMCs. All receptors come from a human donor with aplastic anemia.

Only one count was recorded for this clonotype. One end of the junction does not line up with germline, which may come from a read error. The rearrangement joins TRBV20-1 to TRBJ2-7, with a possible D match to TRBD2 (6 bases). The CDR3 totals 12 residues. The germline CDR1 and CDR2 sequences are DFQATT and SNEGSKA (reference sequence). The CDR3 loop is CSAGGVSYEQYF. Here the CDR3 DNA reads TGTAGTGCTGGCGGGGTGAGCTACGAGCAGTACTTC.

This chain links TRBV11-2 with TRBJ1-6; D call uncertain. Germline V gene sequence: CDR1 SGHAT, CDR2 FQNNGV. The CDR3 length is 16 residues. V lost 5 bases, J lost 10 bases, and 21 bases lay in between. CDR3 sequence (DNA): TGTGCCAGCAGCCCCAGCTCTGAAGGGAGTGGATCACCCCTCCACTTT. This translates into CASSPSSEGSGSPLHF.

The chain employs TRBV7-2 and TRBJ2-1; 7 nucleotides agree with TRBD2. The germline V gene has CDR1 SGHTA and CDR2 FQGNSA. This CDR3 has 13 amino acids. V trimming: 5 bases; J trimming: 6 bases; junction bases outside the gene matches: 4. CDR3 sequence reads: CASSLTSPNEQFF. CDR3 sequence (DNA): TGTGCCAGCAGCCTGACTAGCCCCAATGAGCAGTTCTTC.

In the case of this clonotype: An end of the junction differs from the germline gene, which may be a read error. The chain uses TRBV6-6 and TRBJ1-2; unclear D gene. The CDR3 consists of 8 residues. Looked up from germline, CDR1 is MNHNY and CDR2 is SVGAGI (reference sequence). CDR3 in amino acids: CASSYGGF. The CDR3 DNA reads TGTGCCAGCAGTTACGGCGGGTTT.

The V call is TRBV10-3, the J call TRBJ1-6; 8 bases agree with TRBD1. The ends lost 3 bases at V and 8 bases at J; junction bases unmatched: 6. Germline loops: CDR1 ENHRY, CDR2 SYGVKD. This CDR3 is 15 amino acids long. The CDR3 bases are TGTGCCATCAGTGAATCAGGGGGCGCGGATTCACCCCTCCACTTT. Its protein product is CAISESGGADSPLHF.

The V gene is TRBV5-1, the J gene TRBJ1-5, with D unclear. V was clipped by 0 bases and J by 7 bases, with 8 bases between them. Germline loops: CDR1 SGHRS, CDR2 YFSETQ. The CDR3 totals 13 residues. The CDR3 sequence is CASSLAGEQPQHF. CDR3 nucleotide sequence: TGCGCCAGCAGCTTGGCCGGGGAGCAGCCCCAGCATTTT.

This clonotype was counted a few times. The genes are TRBV7-2 and TRBJ2-2, with 9 positions matching TRBD1. Germline CDR1 reads SGHTA; CDR2 reads FQGNSA. V lost 0 bases and J lost 6; bases outside the gene matches: 5. The CDR3 length is 16 residues. The CDR3 is CASSLAHRGRSGELFF. Here the CDR3 DNA reads TGTGCCAGCAGCTTAGCCCACAGGGGGCGATCCGGGGAGCTGTTTTTT.

This clonotype appeared once. This chain links TRBV5-4 with TRBJ1-5; D is unclear. Germline CDR1 SGHNT, CDR2 YYREEE (reference sequence). The CDR3 spans 16 residues. Trimming took off 1 base at V and 0 bases at J, with 11 bases between the two ends. This chain's CDR3 is CASSLSQVNSNQPQHF. The CDR3 nucleotides read TGTGCCAGCAGCTTGAGCCAGGTTAATAGCAATCAGCCCCAGCATTTT.

DNA for the CDR3: TGCAGTGCTAAACTAGCGGGGCAAGAGACCCAGTACTTC. Amino acids: CSAKLAGQETQYF. The V gene is TRBV20-1, the J gene TRBJ2-5, with 10 positions matching TRBD2. V trimming: 4 bases; J trimming: 2 bases; junction bases outside the gene matches: 1. This CDR3 comprises 13 residues. The germline gives CDR1 DFQATT, CDR2 SNEGSKA (reference sequence).

This clonotype has at least ten counts. The chain joins TRBV10-3 to TRBJ1-2; tentatively, D is TRBD1 (6 bases). The CDR3 contains 13 residues. Trimming shortened V by 5 bases and J by 4 bases, and 11 bases separated the two germline ends. From germline, CDR1 is ENHRY and CDR2 SYGVKD. The CDR3 protein is CAISQDSSYGYTF. The CDR3 DNA follows: TGTGCCATCAGTCAGGACAGTTCCTATGGCTACACCTTC.

At least ten counts were recorded for this clonotype. This chain uses TRBV20-1 with TRBJ1-1; D gene ambiguous. V was shortened by 3 bases and J by 0 bases, with 8 bases between the two germline ends. The CDR3 has 13 residues. Germline V gives CDR1 DFQATT, CDR2 SNEGSKA (reference sequence). The CDR3 sequence: CSARFQMNTEAFF. DNA of the CDR3: TGCAGTGCTAGGTTTCAGATGAACACTGAAGCTTTCTTT.

The chain carries TRBV5-1 and TRBJ2-5, with D perhaps TRBD2 (6 bases). This CDR3 is 19 amino acids long. CDR1 SGHRS and CDR2 YFSETQ come from the germline V gene. Trimming cost V 0 bases and J 0 bases, with 21 bases left between them. CDR3 amino acids: CASSLAATRQNAYQETQYF. Here the CDR3 DNA reads TGCGCCAGCAGCTTGGCGGCGACTAGGCAAAATGCGTACCAAGAGACCCAGTACTTC.

The CDR3, as DNA: TGTGCCACGTCGACTAGCGGGAGAGGTGATACGCAGTATTTT. It translates to CATSTSGRGDTQYF. The chain employs TRBV24-1 and TRBJ2-3; 12 bases are shared with TRBD2. Germline CDR1 and CDR2: KGHDR and SFDVKD. V was clipped by 10 bases and J by 6 bases; unmatched bases: 7. The CDR3 has 14 residues.

This clonotype showed up just a few times. The chain links TRBV7-9 to TRBJ2-1; the D is unclear. Germline V gene lookup returns CDR1 SEHNR and CDR2 FQNEAQ (reference sequence). This CDR3 has 12 residues. Trimming removed 7 bases at V and 9 bases at J, with 13 bases between. CDR3 region: CASTPVPGEQFF. For the CDR3, the DNA is TGTGCCAGCACGCCGGTCCCCGGTGAGCAGTTCTTC.